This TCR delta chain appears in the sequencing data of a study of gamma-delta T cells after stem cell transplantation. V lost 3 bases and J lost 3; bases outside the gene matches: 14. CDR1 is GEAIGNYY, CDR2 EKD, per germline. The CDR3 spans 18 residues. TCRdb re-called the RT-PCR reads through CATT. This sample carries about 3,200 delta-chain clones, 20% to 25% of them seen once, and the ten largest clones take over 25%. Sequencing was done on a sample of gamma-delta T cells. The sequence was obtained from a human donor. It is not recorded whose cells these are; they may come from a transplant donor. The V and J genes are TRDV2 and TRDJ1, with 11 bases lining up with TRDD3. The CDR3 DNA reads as TGTGCCTGTGACCCTTTGTGGGTGGGGGATACGGAATCCGATAAACTCATCTTT. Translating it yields CACDPLWVGDTESDKLIF.